A selection of T cell receptor beta chains follows, all from one sample in a study of blood T cell repertoires in COVID-19. Using immunoSEQ multiplex PCR, the repertoire was profiled, and TCRdb retains in-frame clones only, with some absent. The repertoire holds about 240,000 clones, with roughly nine tenths as singletons. Sequenced input: peripheral blood. All receptors come from a man aged 60 to 75 with acute or convalescent COVID-19. Each CDR3 is given with its conserved first and last residue. A D gene is named only where the DNA matches it firmly. Clone size, where shown, is once, few, many, or a class for clones that have expanded.

TRBV7-2	-	15	-	TRBJ1-6	TGTGCCAGCAGTGGATCGGGGGGAATAGCCTCGGCCCTCCACTTT	CASSGSGGIASALHF
TRBV28	-	16	TRBD1	TRBJ2-3	TGTGCCAGCAGCCGGGGACAGGGGGCGGTGCAGGATACGCAGTATTTT	CASSRGQGAVQDTQYF
TRBV9	-	14	TRBD1	TRBJ2-5	TGTGCCAGCAGCCCCAGACAGGGGCAAGAGACCCAGTACTTC	CASSPRQGQETQYF
TRBV11-2	-	18	TRBD2	TRBJ2-1	TGTGCCAGCAGCTCGAGGGGACTAGCGGGTTACTCCTACAATGAGCAGTTCTTC	CASSSRGLAGYSYNEQFF
TRBV6-4	once	17	-	TRBJ1-2	TGTGCCAGGGGATGCGGGGGGCCGGACGAAGCTAACTATGGCTACACCTTC	CARGCGGPDEANYGYTF
TRBV5-1	-	18	TRBD2	TRBJ2-2	TGCGCCAGCAGCTTGGGTAGCGGGAGCCCTTTGGGCACCGGGGAGCTGTTTTTT	CASSLGSGSPLGTGELFF
TRBV7-2	-	18	-	TRBJ2-3	TGTGCCAGCAGCTTATTCCCGACTAGTGGGGGATTCACAGATACGCAGTATTTT	CASSLFPTSGGFTDTQYF
TRBV10-3	-	13	TRBD1	TRBJ2-7	TGTGCCATATTGGGACAGGGGGCCTACGAGCAGTACTTC	CAILGQGAYEQYF
TRBV20-1	-	11	-	TRBJ1-1	TGCAGTGCTAGACGGGACACTGAAGCTTTCTTT	CSARRDTEAFF
TRBV5-8	-	15	TRBD2	TRBJ2-1	TGTGCCAGCAGCCCGAAACTAGCGGGGCACAATGAGCAGTTCTTC	CASSPKLAGHNEQFF
TRBV5-1	-	11	-	TRBJ2-1	TGCGCCAGCAGCCTGGGTAGTGAGCAGTTCTTC	CASSLGSEQFF
TRBV28	-	12	-	TRBJ2-7	TGTGCCAGCAGCCCACAACCCTACGAGCAGTACTTC	CASSPQPYEQYF
TRBV28	-	11	-	TRBJ1-1	TGTGCCAGCAGTTTAACCCGGGTGGCTTTCTTT	CASSLTRVAFF
TRBV27	-	16	-	TRBJ2-3	TGTGCCAGCAATAGCCTGGAGGGCCGAAGCACAGATACGCAGTATTTT	CASNSLEGRSTDTQYF
TRBV27	-	15	TRBD1	TRBJ1-5	TGTGCCAGCAGTCCTCCGGGACAGGGGTATCAGCCCCAGCATTTT	CASSPPGQGYQPQHF
TRBV10-3	-	12	-	TRBJ1-4	TGTGCCAGTCGGCGGAATAATGAAAAACTGTTTTTT	CASRRNNEKLFF
TRBV10-3	-	16	TRBD2	TRBJ2-3	TGTGCCATCAGGGTCGGGACTAGCGGTAGCACAGATACGCAGTATTTT	CAIRVGTSGSTDTQYF
TRBV19	-	14	-	TRBJ2-6	TGTGCCAGTAGTAGCCGAGTTGGGGCCAACGTCCTGACTTTC	CASSSRVGANVLTF
TRBV9	-	15	-	TRBJ1-1	TGTGCCAGCAGCGGAACGACAAGGATGAACACTGAAGCTTTCTTT	CASSGTTRMNTEAFF
TRBV7-6	-	17	-	TRBJ2-7	TGTGCCAGCAGCTCGACCCGTTTGAGGGATGCCTCCTACGAGCAGTACTTC	CASSSTRLRDASYEQYF
TRBV19	-	18	TRBD2	TRBJ2-2	TGTGCCAGTAGTATAGATCACCCGGGGGGTACGTACACCGGGGAGCTGTTTTTT	CASSIDHPGGTYTGELFF
TRBV4-1	-	15	TRBD2	TRBJ2-3	TGCGCCAGCAGCCCGACTAGCGCTAGCACAGATACGCAGTATTTT	CASSPTSASTDTQYF
TRBV30	-	12	TRBD1	TRBJ2-7	TGTGCCGGCCGGGACAGCTCCTACGAGCAGTACTTC	CAGRDSSYEQYF
TRBV28	-	14	-	TRBJ1-1	TGTGCCAGCAGCCTCCCGTCCGAGGTATCTGAAGCTTTCTTT	CASSLPSEVSEAFF
TRBV6-2/TRBV6-3	-	15	TRBD2	TRBJ2-1	TGTGCCAGCAGTTACACTAGCGGAACCTACAATGAGCAGTTCTTC	CASSYTSGTYNEQFF
TRBV28	-	17	TRBD2	TRBJ2-1	TGTGCCAGCAGTTTATTAGCGGGAGGGACGAACCTCAATGAGCAGTTCTTC	CASSLLAGGTNLNEQFF
TRBV5-5	-	14	-	TRBJ2-1	TGTGCCAGCAGTCACAGGTGGGAAGACAATGAGCAGTTCTTC	CASSHRWEDNEQFF
TRBV7-9	-	13	TRBD1	TRBJ2-7	TGTGCCAGCAGCTCGGAACAGGGGAGCGAGCAGTACTTC	CASSSEQGSEQYF
TRBV7-3	-	15	-	TRBJ2-5	TGTGCCAGCAGCTTAGGACACACGTACCAAGAGACCCAGTACTTC	CASSLGHTYQETQYF
TRBV6-4	-	15	TRBD1	TRBJ1-2	TGTGCCAGCAGTCATGGACAGGGACCTAACTATGGCTACACCTTC	CASSHGQGPNYGYTF
TRBV5-1	-	14	-	TRBJ2-5	TGCGCCAGCAGCTTGGTAGGGGCGGACGAGACCCAGTACTTC	CASSLVGADETQYF
TRBV7-2	-	14	-	TRBJ2-1	TGTGCCAGCAGCTCCGCGGCGGTCTACAATGAGCAGTTCTTC	CASSSAAVYNEQFF
TRBV19	-	16	TRBD1	TRBJ1-1	TGTGCCAGTATAGGACAGGGAGGGGAGCAGCTCTTTGAAGCTTTCTTT	CASIGQGGEQLFEAFF
TRBV19	-	17	TRBD1	TRBJ1-2	TGTGCCAGTAGTGAACGGGACAGTCGATTCCTTAACTATGGCTACACCTTC	CASSERDSRFLNYGYTF
TRBV29-1	-	11	-	TRBJ2-5	TGCAGCGTTTACCCGGGAGAGACCCAGTACTTC	CSVYPGETQYF
TRBV6-6	-	15	-	TRBJ2-7	TGTGCCAGCAGGCCCCAGTCCGGGAGATCGTACGAGCAGTACTTC	CASRPQSGRSYEQYF
TRBV10-3	few	13	-	TRBJ1-4	TGTGCCATCAGTGATGTAGCGGCCGGCGAACTGTTTTTT	CAISDVAAGELFF
TRBV28	-	14	-	TRBJ1-5	TGTGCCAGCAGCCCGAACAATCGCAATCAGCCCCAGCATTTT	CASSPNNRNQPQHF
TRBV29-1	-	14	-	TRBJ2-7	TGCAGCGTTGAAGAACAGCAGGTTCCCTACGAGCAGTACTTC	CSVEEQQVPYEQYF
TRBV2	-	17	-	TRBJ2-3	TGTGCCAGCAGGCTACGGGCGGGAATGGGAGCCACAGATACGCAGTATTTT	CASRLRAGMGATDTQYF
TRBV11-1	-	16	TRBD1	TRBJ1-4	TGTGCCAGCAGCTTAAGATTGGGACAGGGAATCGGAAAACTGTTTTTT	CASSLRLGQGIGKLFF
TRBV25-1	-	12	-	TRBJ2-1	TGTGCCAGCAGTGAATCCCCCTATGAGCAGTTCTTC	CASSESPYEQFF
TRBV19	-	13	-	TRBJ1-4	TGTGCCAGTAGTATAGACCGTAATGAAAAACTGTTTTTT	CASSIDRNEKLFF
TRBV9	-	15	-	TRBJ1-2	TGTGCCAGCAGCGTAGCCCCGACAGCAAGCGATGGCTACACCTTC	CASSVAPTASDGYTF
TRBV18	-	12	-	TRBJ2-3	TGTGCCAGCTCTTCGGACAGCTATACGCAGTATTTT	CASSSDSYTQYF